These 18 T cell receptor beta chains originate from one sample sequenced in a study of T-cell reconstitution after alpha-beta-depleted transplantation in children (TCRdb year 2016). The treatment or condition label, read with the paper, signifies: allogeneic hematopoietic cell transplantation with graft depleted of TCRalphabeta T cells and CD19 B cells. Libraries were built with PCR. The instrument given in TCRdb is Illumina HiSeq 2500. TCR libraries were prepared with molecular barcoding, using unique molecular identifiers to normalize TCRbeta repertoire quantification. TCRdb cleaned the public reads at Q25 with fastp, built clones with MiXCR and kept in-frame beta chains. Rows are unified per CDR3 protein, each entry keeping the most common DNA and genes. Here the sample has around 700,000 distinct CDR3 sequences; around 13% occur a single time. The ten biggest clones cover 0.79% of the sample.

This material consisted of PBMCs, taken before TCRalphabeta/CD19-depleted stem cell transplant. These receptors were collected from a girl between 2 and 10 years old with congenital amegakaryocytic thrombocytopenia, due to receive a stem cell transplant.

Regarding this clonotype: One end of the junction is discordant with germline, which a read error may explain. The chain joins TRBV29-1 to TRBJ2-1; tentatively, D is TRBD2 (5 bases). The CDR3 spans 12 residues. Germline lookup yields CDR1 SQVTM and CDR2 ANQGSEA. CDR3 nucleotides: TGCAGCATTGACCAGCGGAGCAATGAGCAGTTCTTC. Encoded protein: CSIDQRSNEQFF.

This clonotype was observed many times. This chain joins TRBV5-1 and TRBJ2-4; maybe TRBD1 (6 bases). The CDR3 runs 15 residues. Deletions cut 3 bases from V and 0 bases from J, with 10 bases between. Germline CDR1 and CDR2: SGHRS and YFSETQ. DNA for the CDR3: TGCGCCAGCAGCTCCGGGACATTAGCCAAAAACATTCAGTACTTC. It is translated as CASSSGTLAKNIQYF.

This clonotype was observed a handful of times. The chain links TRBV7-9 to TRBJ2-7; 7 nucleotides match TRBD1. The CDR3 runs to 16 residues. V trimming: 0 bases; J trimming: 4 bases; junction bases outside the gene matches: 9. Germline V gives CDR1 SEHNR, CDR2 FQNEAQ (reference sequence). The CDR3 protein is CASSLADRVRTYEQYF. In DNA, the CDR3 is TGTGCCAGCAGCTTAGCCGACAGGGTACGTACGTACGAGCAGTACTTC.

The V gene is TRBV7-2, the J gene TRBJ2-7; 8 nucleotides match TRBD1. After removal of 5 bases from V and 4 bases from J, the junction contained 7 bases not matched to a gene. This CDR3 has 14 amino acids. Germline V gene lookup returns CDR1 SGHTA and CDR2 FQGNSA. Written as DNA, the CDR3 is TGTGCCAGCAGCCTTCATGGACAGGGTTACGAGCAGTACTTC. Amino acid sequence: CASSLHGQGYEQYF.

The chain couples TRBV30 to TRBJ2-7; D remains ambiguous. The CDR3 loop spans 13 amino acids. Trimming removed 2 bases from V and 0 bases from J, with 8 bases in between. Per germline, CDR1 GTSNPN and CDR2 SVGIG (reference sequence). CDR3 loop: CAWSQGSSYEQYF. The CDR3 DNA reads TGTGCCTGGAGTCAAGGTAGCTCCTACGAGCAGTACTTC.

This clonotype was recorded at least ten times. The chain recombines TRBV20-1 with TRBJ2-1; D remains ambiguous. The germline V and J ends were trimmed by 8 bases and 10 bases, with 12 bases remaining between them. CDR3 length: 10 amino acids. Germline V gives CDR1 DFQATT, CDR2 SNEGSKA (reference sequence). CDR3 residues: CSPSRLEQFF. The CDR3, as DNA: TGCAGTCCCTCTAGACTCGAGCAGTTCTTC.

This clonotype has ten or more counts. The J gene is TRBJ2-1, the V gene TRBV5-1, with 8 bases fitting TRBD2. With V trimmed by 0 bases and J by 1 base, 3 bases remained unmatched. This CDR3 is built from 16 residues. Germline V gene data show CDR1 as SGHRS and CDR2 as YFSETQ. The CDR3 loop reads CASSLVVAGSYNEQFF. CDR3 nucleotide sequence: TGCGCCAGCAGCTTGGTTGTAGCGGGATCCTACAATGAGCAGTTCTTC.

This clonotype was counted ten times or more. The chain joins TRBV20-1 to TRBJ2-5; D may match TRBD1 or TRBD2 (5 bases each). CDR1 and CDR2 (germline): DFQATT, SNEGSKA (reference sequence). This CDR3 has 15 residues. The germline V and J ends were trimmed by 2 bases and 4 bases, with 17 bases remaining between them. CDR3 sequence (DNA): TGCAGTGCTAGACGACCCGGGACGGGGTTAGAGACCCAGTACTTC. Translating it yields CSARRPGTGLETQYF.

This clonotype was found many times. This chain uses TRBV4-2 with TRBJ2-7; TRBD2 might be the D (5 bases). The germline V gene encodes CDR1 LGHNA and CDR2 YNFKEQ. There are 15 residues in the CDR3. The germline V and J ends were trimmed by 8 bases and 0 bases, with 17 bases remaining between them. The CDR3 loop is CASPGLGSDSYEQYF. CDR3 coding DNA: TGTGCCAGCCCAGGTTTGGGTAGCGACTCCTACGAGCAGTACTTC.

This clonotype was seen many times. In nucleotides, the CDR3 is TGCAGTGCTCGAATTCAACCGGGACAGGGGTACAATCAGCCCCAGCATTTT. This codes for CSARIQPGQGYNQPQHF. This rearrangement joins TRBV20-1 to TRBJ1-5; 10 positions agree with TRBD1. The CDR3 length is 17 residues. Germline values: CDR1 DFQATT, CDR2 SNEGSKA (reference sequence). The trim removed 5 bases at V and 3 bases at J, leaving 13 bases unmatched.

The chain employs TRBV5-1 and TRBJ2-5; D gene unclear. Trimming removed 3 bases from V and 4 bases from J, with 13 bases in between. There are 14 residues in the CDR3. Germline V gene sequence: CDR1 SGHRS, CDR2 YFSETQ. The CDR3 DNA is TGCGCCAGCAGCTCCTCGACTTTAGGAGAGACCCAGTACTTC. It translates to CASSSSTLGETQYF.

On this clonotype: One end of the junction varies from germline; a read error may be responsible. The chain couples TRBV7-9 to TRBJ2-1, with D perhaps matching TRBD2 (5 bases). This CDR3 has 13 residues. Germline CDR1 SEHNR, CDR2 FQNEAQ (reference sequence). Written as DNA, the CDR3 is TGTACCAGCAGCTTCGCTAGCCCCAATGAGCAGTTCTTC. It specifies CTSSFASPNEQFF. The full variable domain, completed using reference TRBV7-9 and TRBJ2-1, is DTGVSQNPRHKITKRGQNVTFRCDPISEHNRLYWYRQTLGQGPEFLTYFQNEAQLEKSRLLSDRFSAERPKGSFSTLEIQRTEQGDSAMYLCTSSFASPNEQFFGPGTRLTVL.

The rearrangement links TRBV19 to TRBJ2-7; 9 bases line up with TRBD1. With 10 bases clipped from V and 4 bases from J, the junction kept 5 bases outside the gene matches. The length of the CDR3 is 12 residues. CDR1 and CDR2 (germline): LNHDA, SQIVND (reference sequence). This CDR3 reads CATGQGIYEQYF. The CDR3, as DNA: TGTGCCACCGGACAGGGGATATACGAGCAGTACTTC.

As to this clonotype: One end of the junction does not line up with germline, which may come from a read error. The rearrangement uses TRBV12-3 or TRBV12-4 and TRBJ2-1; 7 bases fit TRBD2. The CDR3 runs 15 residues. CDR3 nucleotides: TGTGCCACACATGAAGGGACTACCGGGATGGGTGAGCAGTCCTTC. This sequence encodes CATHEGTTGMGEQSF.

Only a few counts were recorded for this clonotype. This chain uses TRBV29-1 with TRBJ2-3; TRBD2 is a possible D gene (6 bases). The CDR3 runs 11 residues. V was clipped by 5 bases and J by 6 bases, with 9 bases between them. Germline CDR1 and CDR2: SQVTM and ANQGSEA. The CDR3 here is CSVREVDTQYF. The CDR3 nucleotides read TGCAGCGTTAGGGAGGTCGATACGCAGTATTTT.

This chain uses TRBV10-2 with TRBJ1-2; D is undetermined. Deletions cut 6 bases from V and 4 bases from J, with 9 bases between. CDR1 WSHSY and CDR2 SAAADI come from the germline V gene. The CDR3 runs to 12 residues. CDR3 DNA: TGCGCCAGCAGGGACTGGGGCTATGGCTACACCTTC. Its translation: CASRDWGYGYTF.

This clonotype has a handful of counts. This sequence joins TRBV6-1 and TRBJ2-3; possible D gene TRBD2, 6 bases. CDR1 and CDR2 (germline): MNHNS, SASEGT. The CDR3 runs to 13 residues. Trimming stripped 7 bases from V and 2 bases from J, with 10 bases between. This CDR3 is CASNLAYTDTQYF. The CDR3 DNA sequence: TGTGCCAGCAATCTAGCGTACACAGATACGCAGTATTTT.

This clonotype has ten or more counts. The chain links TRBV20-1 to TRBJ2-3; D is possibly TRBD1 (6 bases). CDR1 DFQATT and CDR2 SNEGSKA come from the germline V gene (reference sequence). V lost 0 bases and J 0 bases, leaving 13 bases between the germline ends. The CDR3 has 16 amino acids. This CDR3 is CSARDGAGASTDTQYF. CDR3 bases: TGCAGTGCTAGAGATGGAGCAGGGGCTAGCACAGATACGCAGTATTTT.